This TCR beta chain emerged from a study of cytomegalovirus exposure and HLA in healthy donors. Details on this clone: Its cognate antigen is unknown.

PCR used 60 Vbeta primers and 13 Jbeta primers. Measured with immunoSEQ multiplex PCR; TCRdb has only the in-frame clones, and not every one. Of 310,000 or so clones detected, 70% to 90% appear once; the ten largest clones hold roughly 2%. The CDR3 loop spans 14 amino acids. Germline V CDR1 and CDR2: LNHDA, SQIVND (reference sequence). The ends lost 8 bases at V and 1 base at J; junction bases unmatched: 5. Study-wide points: Segments of the TCR beta V type were, in most cases, productive about 90% or about 30% of the time in an earlier analysis.

The TCR originated in a woman under 30 in good health and CMV-seronegative. The specimen was PBMCs. This rearrangement joins TRBV19 to TRBJ1-2, with 9 positions matching TRBD1. The CDR3 reads CASGGQGVNYGYTF. CDR3 nucleotide sequence: TGTGCCAGTGGGGGACAGGGTGTTAACTATGGCTACACCTTC. The whole variable domain, filled in from reference TRBV19 and TRBJ1-2, reads DGGITQSPKYLFRKEGQNVTLSCEQNLNHDAMYWYRQDPGQGLRLIYYSQIVNDFQKGDIAEGYSVSREKKESFPLTVTSAQKNPTAFYLCASGGQGVNYGYTFGSGTRLTVV.